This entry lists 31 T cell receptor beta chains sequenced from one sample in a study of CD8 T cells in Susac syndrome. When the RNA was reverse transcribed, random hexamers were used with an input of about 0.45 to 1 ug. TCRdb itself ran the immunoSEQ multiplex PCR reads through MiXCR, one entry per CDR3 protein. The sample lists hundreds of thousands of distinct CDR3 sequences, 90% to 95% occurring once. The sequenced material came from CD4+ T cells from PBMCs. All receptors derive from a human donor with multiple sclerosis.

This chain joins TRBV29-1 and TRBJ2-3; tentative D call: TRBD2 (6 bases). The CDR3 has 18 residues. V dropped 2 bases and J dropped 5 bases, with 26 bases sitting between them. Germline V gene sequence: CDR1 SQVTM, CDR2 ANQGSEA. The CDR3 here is CSVEISLLAAGFQDTQYF. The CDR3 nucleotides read TGCAGCGTTGAAATTTCTCTTTTGGCGGCGGGGTTTCAAGATACGCAGTATTTT.

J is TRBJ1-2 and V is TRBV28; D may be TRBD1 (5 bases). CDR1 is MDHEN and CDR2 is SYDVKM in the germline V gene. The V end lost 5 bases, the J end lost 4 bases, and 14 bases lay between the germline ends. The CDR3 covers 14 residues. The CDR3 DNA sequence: TGTGCCAGCAGTCGCCAGGGAAGGAGCTATGGCTACACCTTC. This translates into CASSRQGRSYGYTF.

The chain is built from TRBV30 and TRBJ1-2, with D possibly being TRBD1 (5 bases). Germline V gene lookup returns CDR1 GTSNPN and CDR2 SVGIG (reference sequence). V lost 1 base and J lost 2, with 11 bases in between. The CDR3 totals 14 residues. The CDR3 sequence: CAWSGTPKNYGYTF. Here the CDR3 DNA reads TGTGCCTGGAGTGGGACACCTAAGAACTATGGCTACACCTTC.

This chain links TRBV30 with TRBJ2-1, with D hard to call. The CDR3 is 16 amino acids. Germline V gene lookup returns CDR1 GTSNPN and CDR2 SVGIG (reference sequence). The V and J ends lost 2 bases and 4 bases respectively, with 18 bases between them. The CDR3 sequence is CAWSLGRYRRYNEQFF. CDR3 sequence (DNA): TGTGCCTGGAGTCTGGGCCGGTACCGGCGTTACAATGAGCAGTTCTTC.

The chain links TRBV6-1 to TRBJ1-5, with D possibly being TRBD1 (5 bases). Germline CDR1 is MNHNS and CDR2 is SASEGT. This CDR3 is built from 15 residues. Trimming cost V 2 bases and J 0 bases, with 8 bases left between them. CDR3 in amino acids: CASSEQGFSNQPQHF. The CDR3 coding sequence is TGTGCCAGCAGTGAACAGGGTTTTAGCAATCAGCCCCAGCATTTT.

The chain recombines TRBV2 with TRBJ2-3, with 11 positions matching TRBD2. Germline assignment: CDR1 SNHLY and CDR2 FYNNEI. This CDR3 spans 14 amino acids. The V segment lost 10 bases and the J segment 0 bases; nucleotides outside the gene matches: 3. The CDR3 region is CATRTSGSTDTQYF. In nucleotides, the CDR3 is TGTGCCACCCGGACTAGCGGGAGCACAGATACGCAGTATTTT.

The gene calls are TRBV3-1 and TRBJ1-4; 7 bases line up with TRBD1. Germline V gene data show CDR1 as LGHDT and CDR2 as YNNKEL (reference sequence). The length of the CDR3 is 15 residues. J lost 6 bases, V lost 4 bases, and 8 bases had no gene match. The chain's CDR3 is CASSPRQGIDEKLFF. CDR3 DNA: TGTGCCAGCAGCCCCCGACAGGGTATCGATGAAAAACTGTTTTTT. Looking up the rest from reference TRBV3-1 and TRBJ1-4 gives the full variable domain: DTAVSQTPKYLVTQMGNDKSIKCEQNLGHDTMYWYKQDSKKFLKIMFSYNNKELIINETVPNRFSPKSPDKAHLNLHINSLELGDSAVYFCASSPRQGIDEKLFFGSGTQLSVL.

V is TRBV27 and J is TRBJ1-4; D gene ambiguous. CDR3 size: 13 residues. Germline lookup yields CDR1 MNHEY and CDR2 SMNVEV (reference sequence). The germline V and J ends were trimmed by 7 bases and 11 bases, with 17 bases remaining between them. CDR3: CASTRASGKKLFF. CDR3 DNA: TGTGCCAGCACTCGGGCGTCCGGAAAGAAACTGTTTTTT.

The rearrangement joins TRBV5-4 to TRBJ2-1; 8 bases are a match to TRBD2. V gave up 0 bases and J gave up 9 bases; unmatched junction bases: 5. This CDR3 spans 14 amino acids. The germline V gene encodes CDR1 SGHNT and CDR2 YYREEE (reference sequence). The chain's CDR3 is CASSLVSGNVEQFF. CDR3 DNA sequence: TGTGCCAGCAGCTTGGTTAGCGGGAATGTTGAGCAGTTCTTC.

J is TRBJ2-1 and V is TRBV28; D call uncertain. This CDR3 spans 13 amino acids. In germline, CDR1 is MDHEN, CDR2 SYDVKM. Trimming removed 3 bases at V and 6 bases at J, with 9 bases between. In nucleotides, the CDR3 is TGTGCCAGCAGTTTGGGTACGCTCAATGAGCAGTTCTTC. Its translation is CASSLGTLNEQFF.

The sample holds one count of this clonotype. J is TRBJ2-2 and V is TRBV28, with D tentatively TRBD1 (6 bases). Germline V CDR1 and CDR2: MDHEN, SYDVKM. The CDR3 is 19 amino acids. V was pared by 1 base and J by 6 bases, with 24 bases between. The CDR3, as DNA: TGTGCCAGCAGTTTATACCTTCTCGGGAAGACAGGCCTCCCCGGGGAGCTGTTTTTT. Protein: CASSLYLLGKTGLPGELFF. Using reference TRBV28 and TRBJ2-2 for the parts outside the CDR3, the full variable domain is DVKVTQSSRYLVKRTGEKVFLECVQDMDHENMFWYRQDPGLGLRLIYFSYDVKMKEKGDIPEGYSVSREKKERFSLILESASTNQTSMYLCASSLYLLGKTGLPGELFFGEGSRLTVL.

CDR3 in amino acids: CASSPPATGASNEQFF. CDR3 nucleotide sequence: TGTGCCAGCTCACCACCAGCGACAGGGGCGAGCAATGAGCAGTTCTTC. The chain recombines TRBV18 with TRBJ2-1; 8 positions agree with TRBD1. Per germline, CDR1 KGHSH and CDR2 LQKENI. CDR3 length: 16 amino acids. Germline trimming cut 0 bases from V and 6 bases from J; bases unmatched to any gene: 7. The whole variable domain, remainder taken from reference TRBV18 and TRBJ2-1, is NAGVMQNPRHLVRRRGQEARLRCSPMKGHSHVYWYRQLPEEGLKFMVYLQKENIIDESGMPKERFSAEFPKEGPSILRIQQVVRGDSAAYFCASSPPATGASNEQFFGPGTRLTVL.

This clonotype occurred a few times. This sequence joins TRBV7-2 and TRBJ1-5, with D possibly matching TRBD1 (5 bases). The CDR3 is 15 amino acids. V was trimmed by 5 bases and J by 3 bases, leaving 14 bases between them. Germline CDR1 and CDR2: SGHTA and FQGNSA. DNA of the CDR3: TGTGCCAGCAGCCCCAGACAGTCGGTCAATCAGCCCCAGCATTTT. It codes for CASSPRQSVNQPQHF.

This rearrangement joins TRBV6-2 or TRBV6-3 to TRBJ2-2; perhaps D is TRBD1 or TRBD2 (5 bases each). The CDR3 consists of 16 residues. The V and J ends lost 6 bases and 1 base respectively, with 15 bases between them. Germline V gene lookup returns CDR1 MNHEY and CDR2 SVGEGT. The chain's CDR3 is CASSITGTLNTGELFF. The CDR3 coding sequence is TGTGCCAGCAGCATAACCGGGACCCTGAACACCGGGGAGCTGTTTTTT.

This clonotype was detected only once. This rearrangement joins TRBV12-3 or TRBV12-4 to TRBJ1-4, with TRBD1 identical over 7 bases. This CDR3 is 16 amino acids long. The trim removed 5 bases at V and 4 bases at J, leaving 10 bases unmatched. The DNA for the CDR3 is TGTGCCAGCAGTCAAGGGCCAGGGGGGGGTAATGAAAAACTGTTTTTT. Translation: CASSQGPGGGNEKLFF.

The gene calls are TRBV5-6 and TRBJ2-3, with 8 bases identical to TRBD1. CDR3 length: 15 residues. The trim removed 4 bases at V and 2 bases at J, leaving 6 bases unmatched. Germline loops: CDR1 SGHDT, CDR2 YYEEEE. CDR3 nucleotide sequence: TGTGCCAGCAGCCGCGACAGGGGATCCACAGATACGCAGTATTTT. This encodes CASSRDRGSTDTQYF.

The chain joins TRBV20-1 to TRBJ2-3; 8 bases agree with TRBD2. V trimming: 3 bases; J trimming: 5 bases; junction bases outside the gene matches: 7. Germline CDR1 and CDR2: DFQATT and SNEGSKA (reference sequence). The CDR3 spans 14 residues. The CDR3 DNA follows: TGCAGTGCTAGGGCGAGCGGGGGTGGAGATACGCAGTATTTT. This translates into CSARASGGGDTQYF.

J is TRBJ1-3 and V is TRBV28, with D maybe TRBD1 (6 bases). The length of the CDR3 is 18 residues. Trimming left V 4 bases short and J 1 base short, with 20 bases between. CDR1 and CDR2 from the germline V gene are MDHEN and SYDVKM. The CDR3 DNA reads TGTGCCAGCAGTTCGACAGGCGACTTTGCCGTTTCTGGAAACACCATATATTTT. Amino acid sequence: CASSSTGDFAVSGNTIYF.

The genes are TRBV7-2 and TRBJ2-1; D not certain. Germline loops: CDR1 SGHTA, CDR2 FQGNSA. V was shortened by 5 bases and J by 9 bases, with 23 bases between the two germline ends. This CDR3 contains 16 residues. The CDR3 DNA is TGTGCCAGCAGCCTGAATAGTTTCACAGCCGGCGTTGAGCAGTTCTTC. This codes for CASSLNSFTAGVEQFF.

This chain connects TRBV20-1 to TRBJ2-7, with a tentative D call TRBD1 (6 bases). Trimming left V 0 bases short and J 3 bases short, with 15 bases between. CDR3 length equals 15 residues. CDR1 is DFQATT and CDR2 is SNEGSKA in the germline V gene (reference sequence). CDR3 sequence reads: CSARDGTEGGYEQYF. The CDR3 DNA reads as TGCAGTGCTAGAGACGGGACCGAAGGGGGCTACGAGCAGTACTTC.

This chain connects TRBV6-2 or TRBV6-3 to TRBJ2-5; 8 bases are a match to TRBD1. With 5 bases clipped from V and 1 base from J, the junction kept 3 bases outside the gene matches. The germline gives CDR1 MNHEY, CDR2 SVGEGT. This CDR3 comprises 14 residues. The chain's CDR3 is CASSKTGVQETQYF. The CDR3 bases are TGTGCCAGCAGTAAGACAGGGGTCCAAGAGACCCAGTACTTC.

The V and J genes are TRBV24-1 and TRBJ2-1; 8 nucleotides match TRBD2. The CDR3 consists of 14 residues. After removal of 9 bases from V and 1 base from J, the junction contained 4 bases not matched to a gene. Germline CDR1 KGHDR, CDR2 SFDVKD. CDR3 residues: CATEVAGSYNEQFF. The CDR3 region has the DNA TGTGCCACCGAGGTAGCGGGATCCTACAATGAGCAGTTCTTC.

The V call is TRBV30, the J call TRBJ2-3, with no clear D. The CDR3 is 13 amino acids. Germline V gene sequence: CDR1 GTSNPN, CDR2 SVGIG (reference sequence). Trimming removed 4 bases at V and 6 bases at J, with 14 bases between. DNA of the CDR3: TGTGCCTGGACTACGGGTGTATCGGATACGCAGTATTTT. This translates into CAWTTGVSDTQYF.

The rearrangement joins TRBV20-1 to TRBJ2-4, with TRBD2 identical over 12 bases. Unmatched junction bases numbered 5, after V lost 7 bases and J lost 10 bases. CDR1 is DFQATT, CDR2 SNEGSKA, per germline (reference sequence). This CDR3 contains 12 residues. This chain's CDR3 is CSVETSGGIQYF. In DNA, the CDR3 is TGCAGTGTAGAGACTAGCGGGGGAATTCAGTACTTC.

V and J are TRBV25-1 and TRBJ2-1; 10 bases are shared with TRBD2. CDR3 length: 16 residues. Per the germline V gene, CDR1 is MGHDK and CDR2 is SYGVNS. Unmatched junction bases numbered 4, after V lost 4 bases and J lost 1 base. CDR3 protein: CASSGRGLASYNEQFF. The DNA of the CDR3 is TGTGCCAGCAGTGGTCGGGGACTAGCGTCCTACAATGAGCAGTTCTTC.

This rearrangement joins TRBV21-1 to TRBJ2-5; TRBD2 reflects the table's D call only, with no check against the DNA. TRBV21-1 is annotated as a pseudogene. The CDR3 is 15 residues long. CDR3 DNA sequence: TGTGCCAGCAGAAGGGGCCTCTTCGGCAGCGAGACCCAGTACTTC. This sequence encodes CASRRGLFGSETQYF.

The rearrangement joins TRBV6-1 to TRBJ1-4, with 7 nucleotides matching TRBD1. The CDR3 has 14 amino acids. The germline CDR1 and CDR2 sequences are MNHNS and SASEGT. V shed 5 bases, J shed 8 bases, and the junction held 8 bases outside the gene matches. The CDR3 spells CASSLTGRSEKLFF. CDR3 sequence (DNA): TGTGCCAGCAGTTTGACAGGGAGGTCCGAAAAACTGTTTTTT.

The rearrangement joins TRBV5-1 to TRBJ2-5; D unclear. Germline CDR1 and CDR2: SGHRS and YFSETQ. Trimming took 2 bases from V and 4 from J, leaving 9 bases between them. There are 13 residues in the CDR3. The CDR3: CASSFVGLETQYF. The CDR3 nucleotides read TGCGCCAGCAGCTTCGTCGGGTTAGAGACCCAGTACTTC.

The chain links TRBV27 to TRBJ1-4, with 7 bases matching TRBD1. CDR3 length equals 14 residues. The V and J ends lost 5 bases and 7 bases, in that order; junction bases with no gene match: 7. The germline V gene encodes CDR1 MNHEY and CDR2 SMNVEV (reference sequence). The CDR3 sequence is CASSPRGLREKLFF. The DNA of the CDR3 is TGTGCCAGCAGTCCAAGGGGGCTACGTGAAAAACTGTTTTTT.

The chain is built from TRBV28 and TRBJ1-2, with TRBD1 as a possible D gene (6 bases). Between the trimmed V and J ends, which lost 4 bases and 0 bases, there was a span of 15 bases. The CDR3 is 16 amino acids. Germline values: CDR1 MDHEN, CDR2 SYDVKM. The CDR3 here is CASSSTGSRPNYGYTF. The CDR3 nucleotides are TGTGCCAGCAGTTCAACAGGGAGCCGCCCTAACTATGGCTACACCTTC.

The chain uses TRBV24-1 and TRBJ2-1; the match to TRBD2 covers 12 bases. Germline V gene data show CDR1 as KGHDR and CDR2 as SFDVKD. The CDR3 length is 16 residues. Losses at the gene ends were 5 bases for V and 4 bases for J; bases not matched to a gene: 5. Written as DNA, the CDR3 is TGTGCCACCAGTGGTACGACTAGCGGGAGTTACAATGAGCAGTTCTTC. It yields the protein CATSGTTSGSYNEQFF.